A selection of T cell receptor beta chains follows, all from one sample in a study of CD8+CD57+ T cells in acquired aplastic anemia. TCRdb used MiXCR to reprocess the reads, holding one entry per CDR3 protein. The data hold roughly 220,000 distinct CDR3 sequences, with approximately 65% observed a single time. Sequencing was carried out using sorted CD4+, CD8+, or CD8+CD57+ T cells (not recorded which) from PBMCs. Every receptor here comes from a human donor with aplastic anemia. Both conserved end residues are part of each CDR3. A D gene is named only where the DNA matches it firmly. For some rows the clone size is stated as once, few or many, or as a class when expanded; others skip it.

clone_size: NA; d_call: NA; v_call: TRBV25-1; cdr3_aa: CASTSDRRNTEAFF
clone_size: NA; d_call: NA; v_call: TRBV15; cdr3_aa: CATSIGFGGEGYGYTF
clone_size: NA; d_call: NA; v_call: TRBV5-5; cdr3_aa: CASSLDAGGRDGYTF
clone_size: NA; d_call: TRBD2; v_call: TRBV7-9; cdr3_aa: CASSFEELAGYNEQFF
clone_size: many; d_call: NA; v_call: TRBV19; cdr3_aa: CASSIGNSGANVLTF
clone_size: NA; d_call: NA; v_call: TRBV24-1; cdr3_aa: CATSDYRRGGEDGYTF
clone_size: NA; d_call: NA; v_call: TRBV20-1; cdr3_aa: CSATYRLGLASNEQYF
clone_size: NA; d_call: NA; v_call: TRBV5-8; cdr3_aa: CASSATGSNYGYTF
clone_size: NA; d_call: NA; v_call: TRBV9; cdr3_aa: CASSVVGSVNTEAFF
clone_size: NA; d_call: NA; v_call: TRBV6-5; cdr3_aa: CASSYSGAASNQPQHF
clone_size: many; d_call: TRBD1; v_call: TRBV19; cdr3_aa: CASSLDRANTQYF
clone_size: few; d_call: NA; v_call: TRBV10-3; cdr3_aa: CAITQTENTEAFF
clone_size: NA; d_call: TRBD1; v_call: TRBV7-2; cdr3_aa: CASSLSGGYQPQHF
clone_size: NA; d_call: TRBD2; v_call: TRBV7-2; cdr3_aa: CASSLVRLAGTGIETQYF
clone_size: NA; d_call: TRBD1; v_call: TRBV7-6; cdr3_aa: CASSPETGGNLPLHF
clone_size: NA; d_call: NA; v_call: TRBV15; cdr3_aa: CATSRNREFYEQYF
clone_size: NA; d_call: NA; v_call: TRBV19; cdr3_aa: CASSAQFGEQYF
clone_size: NA; d_call: TRBD2; v_call: TRBV6-1; cdr3_aa: CASSELLAGLNTQYF
clone_size: NA; d_call: NA; v_call: TRBV29-1; cdr3_aa: CSVEDRGIGEAFF
clone_size: NA; d_call: TRBD1; v_call: TRBV20-1; cdr3_aa: CSARVGRGDQPQHF
clone_size: NA; d_call: TRBD1; v_call: TRBV10-3; cdr3_aa: CAISPGQDFYGYTF
clone_size: NA; d_call: NA; v_call: TRBV7-2; cdr3_aa: CASSLEWGRVKPQHF
clone_size: few; d_call: TRBD1; v_call: TRBV15; cdr3_aa: CATSRTKEAGGKGYTF
clone_size: NA; d_call: NA; v_call: TRBV7-9; cdr3_aa: CASSLSPEGSEQYF
clone_size: NA; d_call: NA; v_call: TRBV7-7; cdr3_aa: CASSLRGEGNQPQHF
clone_size: NA; d_call: TRBD1; v_call: TRBV6-1; cdr3_aa: CASSDGRDRGELAPLHF
clone_size: many; d_call: NA; v_call: TRBV11-1; cdr3_aa: CASSLAGGVVGEKLFF
clone_size: once; d_call: NA; v_call: TRBV29-1; cdr3_aa: CSVDPRGANTEAFF
clone_size: NA; d_call: NA; v_call: TRBV20-1; cdr3_aa: CSAKASVGTDTQYF
clone_size: NA; d_call: TRBD2; v_call: TRBV25-1; cdr3_aa: CASSGSGRSYNEQFF
clone_size: few; d_call: TRBD2; v_call: TRBV10-3; cdr3_aa: CAISESKGAGGLMNTGELFF
clone_size: NA; d_call: TRBD2; v_call: TRBV15; cdr3_aa: CATSSGLAAYNEQFF
clone_size: NA; d_call: NA; v_call: TRBV10-3; cdr3_aa: CAISKGGAEERNTEAFF
clone_size: NA; d_call: NA; v_call: TRBV4-1; cdr3_aa: CASSQDPTGLNYEQYF
clone_size: NA; d_call: NA; v_call: TRBV5-1; cdr3_aa: CASSGTGSDSPLHF
clone_size: NA; d_call: TRBD2; v_call: TRBV7-3; cdr3_aa: CASSTTLAGKETQYF
clone_size: few; d_call: TRBD1; v_call: TRBV7-3; cdr3_aa: CASSLGTDPYEQYF
clone_size: NA; d_call: NA; v_call: TRBV7-6; cdr3_aa: CASSLASWGDNSPLHF
clone_size: few; d_call: NA; v_call: TRBV29-1; cdr3_aa: CSVGDTRVGEQYF
clone_size: NA; d_call: TRBD2; v_call: TRBV15; cdr3_aa: CATSSFGGSGEQYF